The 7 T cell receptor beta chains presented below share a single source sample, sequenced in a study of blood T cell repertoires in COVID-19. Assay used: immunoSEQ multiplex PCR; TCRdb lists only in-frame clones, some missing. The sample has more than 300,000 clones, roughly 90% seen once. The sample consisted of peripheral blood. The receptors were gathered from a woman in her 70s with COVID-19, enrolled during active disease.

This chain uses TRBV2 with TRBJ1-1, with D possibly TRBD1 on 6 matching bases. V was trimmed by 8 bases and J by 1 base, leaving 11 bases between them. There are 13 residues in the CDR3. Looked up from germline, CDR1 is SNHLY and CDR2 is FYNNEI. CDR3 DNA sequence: TGTGCCAGCTTAGGGGGTCAGAACACTGAAGCTTTCTTT. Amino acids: CASLGGQNTEAFF.

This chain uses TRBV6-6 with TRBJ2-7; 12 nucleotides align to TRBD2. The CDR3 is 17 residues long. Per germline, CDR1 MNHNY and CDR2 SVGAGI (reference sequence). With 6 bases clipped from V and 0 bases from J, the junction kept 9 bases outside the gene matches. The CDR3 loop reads CASRRTSGGPSSYEQYF. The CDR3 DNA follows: TGTGCCAGCAGGCGAACTAGCGGGGGGCCAAGCTCCTACGAGCAGTACTTC.

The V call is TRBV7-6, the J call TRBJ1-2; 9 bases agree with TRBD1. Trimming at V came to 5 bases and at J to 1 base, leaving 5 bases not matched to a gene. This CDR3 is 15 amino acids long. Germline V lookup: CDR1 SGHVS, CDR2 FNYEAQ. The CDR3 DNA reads TGTGCCAGCAGCCAGGACAGGGGTGATAACTATGGCTACACCTTC. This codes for CASSQDRGDNYGYTF.

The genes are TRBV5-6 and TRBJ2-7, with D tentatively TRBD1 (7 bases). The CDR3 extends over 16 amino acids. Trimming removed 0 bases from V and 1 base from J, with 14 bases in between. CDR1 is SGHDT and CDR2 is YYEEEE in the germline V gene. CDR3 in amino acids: CASSLAEGQLSYEQYF. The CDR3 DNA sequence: TGTGCCAGCAGCTTGGCGGAGGGACAGCTATCCTACGAGCAGTACTTC.

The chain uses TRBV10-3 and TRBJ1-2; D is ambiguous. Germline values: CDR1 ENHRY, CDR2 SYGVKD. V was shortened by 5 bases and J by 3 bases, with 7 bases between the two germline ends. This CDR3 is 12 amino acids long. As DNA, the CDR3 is TGTGCCATCAGTACAAGTTACTATGGCTACACCTTC. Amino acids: CAISTSYYGYTF.

For the CDR3, the DNA is TGTGCCAGCAGCTACGGAGACAGGGACGAGCAGTACTTC. Its protein product is CASSYGDRDEQYF. V usage is TRBV7-9 and J usage is TRBJ2-7, with TRBD1 identical over 7 bases. Germline V lookup: CDR1 SEHNR, CDR2 FQNEAQ (reference sequence). The V and J ends lost 4 bases and 5 bases, in that order; junction bases with no gene match: 5. This CDR3 region has 13 residues.

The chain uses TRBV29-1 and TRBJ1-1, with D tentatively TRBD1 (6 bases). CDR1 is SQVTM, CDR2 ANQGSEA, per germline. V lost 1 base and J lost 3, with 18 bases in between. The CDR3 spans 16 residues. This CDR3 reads CSVEGWTALGDTEAFF. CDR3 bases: TGCAGCGTTGAAGGTTGGACAGCCCTTGGGGACACTGAAGCTTTCTTT.